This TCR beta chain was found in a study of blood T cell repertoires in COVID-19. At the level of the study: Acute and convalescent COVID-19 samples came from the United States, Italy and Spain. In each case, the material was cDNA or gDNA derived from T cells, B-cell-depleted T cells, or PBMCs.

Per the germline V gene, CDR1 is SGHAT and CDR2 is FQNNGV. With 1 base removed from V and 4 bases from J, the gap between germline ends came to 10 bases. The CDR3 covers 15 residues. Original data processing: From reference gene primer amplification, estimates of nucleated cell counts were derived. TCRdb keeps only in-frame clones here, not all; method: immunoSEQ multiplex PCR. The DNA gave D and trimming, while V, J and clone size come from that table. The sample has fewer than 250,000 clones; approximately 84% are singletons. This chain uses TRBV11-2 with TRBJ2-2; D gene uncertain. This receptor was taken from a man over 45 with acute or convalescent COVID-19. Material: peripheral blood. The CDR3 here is CASSLVVLSTGELFF. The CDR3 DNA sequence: TGTGCCAGCAGCTTAGTTGTCCTCTCCACCGGGGAGCTGTTTTTT.